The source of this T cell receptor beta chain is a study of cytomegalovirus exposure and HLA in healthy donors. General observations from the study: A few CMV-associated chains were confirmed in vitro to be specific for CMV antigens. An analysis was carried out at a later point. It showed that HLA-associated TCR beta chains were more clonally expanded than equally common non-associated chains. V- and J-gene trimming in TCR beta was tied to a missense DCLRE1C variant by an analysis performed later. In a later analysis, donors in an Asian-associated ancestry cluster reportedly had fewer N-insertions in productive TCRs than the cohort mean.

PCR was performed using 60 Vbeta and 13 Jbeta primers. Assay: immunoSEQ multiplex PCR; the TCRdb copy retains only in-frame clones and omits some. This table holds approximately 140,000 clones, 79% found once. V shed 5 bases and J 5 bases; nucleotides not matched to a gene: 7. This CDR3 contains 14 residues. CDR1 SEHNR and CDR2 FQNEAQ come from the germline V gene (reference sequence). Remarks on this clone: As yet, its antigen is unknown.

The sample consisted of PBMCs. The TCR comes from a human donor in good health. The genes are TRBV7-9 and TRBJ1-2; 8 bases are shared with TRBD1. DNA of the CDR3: TGTGCCAGCAGCCAGATAACAGGGGGGTATGGCTACACCTTC. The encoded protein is CASSQITGGYGYTF.